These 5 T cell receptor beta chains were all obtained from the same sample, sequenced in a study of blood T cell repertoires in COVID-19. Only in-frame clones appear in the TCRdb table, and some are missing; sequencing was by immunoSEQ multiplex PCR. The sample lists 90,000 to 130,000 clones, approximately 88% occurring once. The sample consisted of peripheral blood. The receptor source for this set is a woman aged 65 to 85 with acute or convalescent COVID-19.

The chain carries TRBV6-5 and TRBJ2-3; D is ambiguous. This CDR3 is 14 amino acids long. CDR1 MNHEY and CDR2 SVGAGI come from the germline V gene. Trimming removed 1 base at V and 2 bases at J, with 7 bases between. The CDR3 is CASSYWRNTDTQYF. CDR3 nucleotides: TGTGCCAGCAGTTACTGGCGGAACACAGATACGCAGTATTTT.

The CDR3 spells CASSPRDRGIYEQYF. CDR3 bases: TGTGCCAGCAGCCCCCGGGACAGGGGAATCTACGAGCAGTACTTC. This chain uses TRBV28 with TRBJ2-7, with TRBD1 matching 10 bases. Germline V CDR1 and CDR2: MDHEN, SYDVKM. V lost 6 bases, J lost 3 bases, and 8 bases stayed unmatched. The CDR3 totals 15 residues. The full variable domain, completed using reference TRBV28 and TRBJ2-7, is DVKVTQSSRYLVKRTGEKVFLECVQDMDHENMFWYRQDPGLGLRLIYFSYDVKMKEKGDIPEGYSVSREKKERFSLILESASTNQTSMYLCASSPRDRGIYEQYFGPGTRLTVT.

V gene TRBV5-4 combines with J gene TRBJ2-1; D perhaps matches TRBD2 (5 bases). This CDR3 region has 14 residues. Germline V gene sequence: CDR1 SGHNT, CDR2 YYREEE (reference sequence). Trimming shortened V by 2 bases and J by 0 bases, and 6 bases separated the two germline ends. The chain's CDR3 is CASSFGSSYNEQFF. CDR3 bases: TGTGCCAGCAGCTTTGGGAGCTCCTACAATGAGCAGTTCTTC.

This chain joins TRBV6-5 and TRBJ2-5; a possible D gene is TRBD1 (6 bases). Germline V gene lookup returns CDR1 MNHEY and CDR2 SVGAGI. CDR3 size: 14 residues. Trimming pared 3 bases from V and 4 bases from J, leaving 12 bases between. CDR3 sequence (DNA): TGTGCCAGCAGTTATCAGGGGATGGGAGAGACCCAGTACTTC. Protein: CASSYQGMGETQYF.

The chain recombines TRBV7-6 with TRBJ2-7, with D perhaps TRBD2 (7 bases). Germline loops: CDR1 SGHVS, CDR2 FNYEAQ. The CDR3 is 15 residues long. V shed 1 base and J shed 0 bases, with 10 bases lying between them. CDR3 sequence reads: CASSLGGGRSYEQYF. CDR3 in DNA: TGTGCCAGCAGCTTAGGCGGGGGCCGCTCCTACGAGCAGTACTTC.